Included here is one TCR beta chain sequence, with context. J lost 6 bases, V lost 1 base, and 12 bases had no gene match. This CDR3 comprises 17 residues. CDR1 and CDR2 from the germline V gene are SGHKS and YYEKEE (reference sequence). In the original workflow: From reference gene primer amplification, estimates of nucleated cell counts were derived. Measured with immunoSEQ multiplex PCR; TCRdb has only the in-frame clones, and not every one. V and J calls and clone size follow that table, whereas D and trimming were derived from the DNA. The table has 200,000 to 300,000 clones, around 82% seen once. The source of the sample is a study of blood T cell repertoires in COVID-19. Study context: Specimens from acute and convalescent COVID-19 originated in the United States, Italy and Spain. Sources were T cells, B-cell-depleted T cells, or PBMCs; the material itself was cDNA or gDNA.

Specimen: peripheral blood. This chain connects TRBV5-5 to TRBJ2-2; 7 bases agree with TRBD2. The TCR comes from a woman in her 70s with acute or convalescent COVID-19. CDR3 bases: TGTGCCAGCAGCTTGCCCGCTAGCGGTGTAAGATCCGGGGAGCTGTTTTTT. This sequence encodes CASSLPASGVRSGELFF. Together with reference TRBV5-5 and TRBJ2-2, the CDR3 gives the full variable domain: DAGVTQSPTHLIKTRGQQVTLRCSPISGHKSVSWYQQVLGQGPQFIFQYYEKEERGRGNFPDRFSARQFPNYSSELNVNALLLGDSALYLCASSLPASGVRSGELFFGEGSRLTVL.